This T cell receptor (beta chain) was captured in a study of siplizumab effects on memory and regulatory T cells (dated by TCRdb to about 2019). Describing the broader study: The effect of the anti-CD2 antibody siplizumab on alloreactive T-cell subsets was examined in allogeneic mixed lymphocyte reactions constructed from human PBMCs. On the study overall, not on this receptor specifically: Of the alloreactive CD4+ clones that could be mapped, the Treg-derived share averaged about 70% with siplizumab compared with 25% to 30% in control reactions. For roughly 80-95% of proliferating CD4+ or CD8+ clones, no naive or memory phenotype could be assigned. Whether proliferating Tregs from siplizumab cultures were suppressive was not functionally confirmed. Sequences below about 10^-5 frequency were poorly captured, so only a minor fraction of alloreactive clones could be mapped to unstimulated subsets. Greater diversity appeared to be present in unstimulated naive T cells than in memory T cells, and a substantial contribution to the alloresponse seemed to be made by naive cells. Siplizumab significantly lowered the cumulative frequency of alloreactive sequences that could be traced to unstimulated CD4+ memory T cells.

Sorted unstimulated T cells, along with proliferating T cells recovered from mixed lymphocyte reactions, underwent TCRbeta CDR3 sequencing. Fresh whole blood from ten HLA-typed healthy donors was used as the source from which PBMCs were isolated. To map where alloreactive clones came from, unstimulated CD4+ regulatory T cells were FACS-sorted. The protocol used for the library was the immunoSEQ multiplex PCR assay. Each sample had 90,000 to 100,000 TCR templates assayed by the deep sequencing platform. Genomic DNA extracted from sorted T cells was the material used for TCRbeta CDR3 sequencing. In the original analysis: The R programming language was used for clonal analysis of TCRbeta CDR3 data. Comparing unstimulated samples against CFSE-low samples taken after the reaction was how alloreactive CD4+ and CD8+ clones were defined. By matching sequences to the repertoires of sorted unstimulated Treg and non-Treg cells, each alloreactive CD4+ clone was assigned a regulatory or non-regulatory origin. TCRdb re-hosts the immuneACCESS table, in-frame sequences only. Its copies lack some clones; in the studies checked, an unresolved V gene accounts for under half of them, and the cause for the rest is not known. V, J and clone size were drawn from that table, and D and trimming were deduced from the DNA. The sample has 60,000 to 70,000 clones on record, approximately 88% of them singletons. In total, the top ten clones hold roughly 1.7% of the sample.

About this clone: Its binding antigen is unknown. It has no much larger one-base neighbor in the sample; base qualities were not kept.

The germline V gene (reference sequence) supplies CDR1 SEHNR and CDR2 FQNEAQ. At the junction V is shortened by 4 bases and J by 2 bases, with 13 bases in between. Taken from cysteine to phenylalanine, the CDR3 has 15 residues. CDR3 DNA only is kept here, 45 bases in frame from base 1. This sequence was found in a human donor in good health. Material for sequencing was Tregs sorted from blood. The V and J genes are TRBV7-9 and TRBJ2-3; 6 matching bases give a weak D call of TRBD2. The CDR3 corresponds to CASSSRGMITDTQYF. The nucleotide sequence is TGTGCCAGCAGCTCGCGGGGTATGATCACAGATACGCAGTATTTT. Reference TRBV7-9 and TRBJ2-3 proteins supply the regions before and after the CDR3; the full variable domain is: DTGVSQNPRHKITKRGQNVTFRCDPISEHNRLYWYRQTLGQGPEFLTYFQNEAQLEKSRLLSDRFSAERPKGSFSTLEIQRTEQGDSAMYLCASSSRGMITDTQYFGPGTRLTVL.